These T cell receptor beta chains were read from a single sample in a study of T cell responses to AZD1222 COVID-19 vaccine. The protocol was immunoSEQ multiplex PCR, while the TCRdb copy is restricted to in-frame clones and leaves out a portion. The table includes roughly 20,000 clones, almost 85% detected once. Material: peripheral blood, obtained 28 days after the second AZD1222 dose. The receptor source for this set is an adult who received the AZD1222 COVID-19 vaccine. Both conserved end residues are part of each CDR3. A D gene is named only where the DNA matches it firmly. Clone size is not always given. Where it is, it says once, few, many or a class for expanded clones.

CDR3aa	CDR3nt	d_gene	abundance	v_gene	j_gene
CAISDRFSSYEQYF	TGTGCCATCAGTGACCGTTTCAGTTCCTACGAGCAGTACTTC	NA	NA	TRBV10-3	TRBJ2-7
CASSRAGVEQYF	TGTGCCAGCAGCCGAGCTGGGGTCGAGCAGTACTTC	NA	NA	TRBV11-3	TRBJ2-7
CTSSQFMRRETQYF	TGCACCAGCAGCCAATTTATGCGGCGAGAGACCCAGTACTTC	NA	NA	TRBV1	TRBJ2-5
CASSQGVSSMGEQYF	TGCGCCAGCAGCCAAGGGGTATCGTCGATGGGCGAGCAGTACTTC	NA	NA	TRBV4-1	TRBJ2-7
CASSPGGSRTNYGYTF	TGTGCCAGCAGCCCTGGCGGAAGTCGGACAAACTATGGCTACACCTTC	NA	NA	TRBV7-9	TRBJ1-2
CASTRHGRTIATNEKLFF	TGTGCCAGCACCCGCCACGGACGGACCATTGCAACTAATGAAAAACTGTTTTTT	NA	once	TRBV19	TRBJ1-4
CASSLFTADTEAFF	TGTGCCAGCAGCTTATTTACAGCGGACACTGAAGCTTTCTTT	NA	NA	TRBV7-8	TRBJ1-1
CASSPAGTPTYGYTF	TGCGCCAGCAGCCCGGCGGGGACTCCTACTTATGGCTACACCTTC	NA	NA	TRBV5-1	TRBJ1-2
CASSQDRGTKPQETQYF	TGTGCCAGCAGCCAAGATAGAGGGACTAAACCCCAAGAGACCCAGTACTTC	TRBD2	NA	TRBV3-1/TRBV3-2	TRBJ2-5
CASSLNTGGNTGELFF	TGTGCCAGCAGCTTAAACACGGGAGGGAACACCGGGGAGCTGTTTTTT	TRBD2	NA	TRBV7-3	TRBJ2-2
CASSFRLAGEETQYF	TGTGCCAGCAGCTTTCGGCTAGCGGGAGAGGAGACCCAGTACTTC	TRBD2	once	TRBV7-7	TRBJ2-5
CASSWRDAGTGVYGYTF	TGTGCCAGCAGCTGGAGAGATGCCGGGACAGGGGTCTATGGCTACACCTTC	TRBD1	NA	TRBV5-6	TRBJ1-2
CAISMQPGQYAGPFNYGYTF	TGTGCCATCAGCATGCAGCCGGGACAGTATGCAGGGCCCTTTAACTATGGCTACACCTTC	TRBD1	NA	TRBV10-3	TRBJ1-2
CSASDRNTNQPQHF	TGCAGTGCTAGTGACAGGAATACCAATCAGCCCCAGCATTTT	NA	NA	TRBV20-1	TRBJ1-5
CASSNRGGETQYF	TGTGCCAGCAGTAACAGGGGTGGCGAGACCCAGTACTTC	TRBD1	NA	TRBV6-5	TRBJ2-5
CASSETAEGEAFF	TGCGCCAGCAGCGAGACCGCGGAGGGGGAAGCTTTCTTT	NA	NA	TRBV5-1	TRBJ1-1
CASSLTGVTEAFF	TGTGCCAGCAGCCTAACAGGGGTGACTGAAGCTTTCTTT	TRBD1	few	TRBV5-4	TRBJ1-1
CASSYATGEGGELFF	TGCGCCAGCAGCTACGCCACAGGGGAGGGCGGGGAGCTGTTTTTT	NA	NA	TRBV5-1	TRBJ2-2
CASSLDPRDGNEQFF	TGTGCCAGCAGTCTTGACCCGCGGGACGGCAATGAGCAGTTCTTC	NA	NA	TRBV28	TRBJ2-1
CASGPPLGTEAFF	TGTGCTAGTGGCCCTCCCCTAGGGACTGAAGCTTTCTTT	NA	NA	TRBV12-5	TRBJ1-1
CASSSAGQTYEQYF	TGCGCCAGCAGCTCCGCCGGACAGACCTACGAGCAGTACTTC	NA	NA	TRBV5-1	TRBJ2-7
CASSTTGGGTFF	TGTGCCAGCAGTACCACAGGGGGAGGAACTTTCTTT	TRBD1	NA	TRBV12-3/TRBV12-4	TRBJ1-1
CASSGTSGDYEQYF	TGTGCCAGCAGCGGGACTAGCGGAGACTACGAGCAGTACTTC	TRBD2	NA	TRBV9	TRBJ2-7
CASSYAGINNEQFF	TGTGCCAGCAGTTACGCAGGTATAAACAATGAGCAGTTCTTC	NA	NA	TRBV6-5	TRBJ2-1
CASSLGLGGSSYEQYF	TGTGCCAGCAGTTTAGGACTTGGCGGAAGCTCCTACGAGCAGTACTTC	NA	NA	TRBV27	TRBJ2-7
CASSLNRGPYEQYF	TGTGCCAGCAGCTTGAACAGGGGGCCCTACGAGCAGTACTTC	TRBD1	once	TRBV11-2	TRBJ2-7
CASSQVPPGGGFTDTQYF	TGTGCCAGCAGCCAAGTTCCCCCTGGGGGGGGGTTCACAGATACGCAGTATTTT	TRBD2	few	TRBV14	TRBJ2-3
CASAPERHSTDTQYF	TGTGCCAGCGCCCCCGAGCGGCATAGCACAGATACGCAGTATTTT	NA	NA	TRBV11-1	TRBJ2-3
CASSTWTGGKSGNTIYF	TGTGCCAGCAGCACCTGGACAGGGGGAAAGTCTGGAAACACCATATATTTT	TRBD1	NA	TRBV7-6	TRBJ1-3
CASSLVTQGASPNEKLFF	TGTGCCAGCAGCTTGGTTACCCAGGGGGCGAGCCCAAATGAAAAACTGTTTTTT	TRBD1	few	TRBV5-6	TRBJ1-4
CASSQERAGYSYNSPLHF	TGTGCCAGCAGCCAAGAACGGGCAGGCTACTCCTATAATTCACCCCTCCACTTT	NA	NA	TRBV14	TRBJ1-6
CASSLNFHTGELFF	TGTGCCAGCAGCCTGAACTTTCACACCGGGGAGCTGTTTTTT	NA	NA	TRBV7-8	TRBJ2-2
CASSLATGQLQETQYF	TGTGCCAGCAGCTTAGCGACGGGACAGCTCCAAGAGACCCAGTACTTC	TRBD1	NA	TRBV7-9	TRBJ2-5
CASSPPPRLAGRTDTQYF	TGTGCCAGCAGCCCCCCACCAAGACTAGCGGGTCGAACAGATACGCAGTATTTT	TRBD2	NA	TRBV7-9	TRBJ2-3
CASSSGDQNQPQHF	TGCGCCAGCAGTTCTGGGGACCAAAATCAGCCCCAGCATTTT	NA	NA	TRBV5-1	TRBJ1-5
CASNQGSTEQYF	TGTGCCAGCAACCAAGGGAGCACCGAGCAGTACTTC	NA	NA	TRBV2	TRBJ2-7
CASSYGQEGLGTEAFF	TGTGCCAGCAGTTACGGGCAAGAAGGGCTGGGGACTGAAGCTTTCTTT	NA	NA	TRBV6-5	TRBJ1-1
CASSRTSGSLWGNEQFF	TGTGCCAGCAGCCGGACTAGCGGGAGTCTCTGGGGAAATGAGCAGTTCTTC	TRBD2	once	TRBV7-9	TRBJ2-1
CASSDSLYGYTF	TGTGCCAGCAGTGACAGTCTCTATGGCTACACCTTC	NA	NA	TRBV6-1	TRBJ1-2
CASSEALSVALFEAFF	TGTGCCAGCAGTGAAGCCCTTTCCGTCGCCTTATTTGAAGCTTTCTTT	NA	NA	TRBV2	TRBJ1-1
CASSLGLRLKTGELFF	TGTGCCAGCAGCTTAGGCCTGAGACTAAAGACCGGGGAGCTGTTTTTT	NA	NA	TRBV13	TRBJ2-2
CASSQLQTGTRYF	TGTGCCAGCAGTCAACTACAGACAGGTACAAGGTACTTC	NA	few	TRBV12-3/TRBV12-4	TRBJ2-7
CASSSGNTIYF	TGCGCCAGCAGTTCGGGAAACACCATATATTTT	NA	NA	TRBV10-1	TRBJ1-3
CASSLGVTSGNTIYF	TGTGCCAGCAGCTTGGGGGTCACCTCTGGAAACACCATATATTTT	NA	NA	TRBV7-3	TRBJ1-3
CASSPSGGAGSYNEQFF	TGTGCCAGCAGCCCCTCCGGCGGGGCTGGCTCCTACAATGAGCAGTTCTTC	NA	NA	TRBV14	TRBJ2-1
CASSFVFNTEAFF	TGTGCCAGCAGCTTCGTATTTAACACTGAAGCTTTCTTT	NA	NA	TRBV7-2	TRBJ1-1
CASRQGTFTEAFF	TGCGCCAGTCGACAGGGAACCTTCACTGAAGCTTTCTTT	TRBD1	NA	TRBV5-1	TRBJ1-1
CASSVGQGQETQYF	TGTGCCAGCAGCGTAGGACAGGGTCAAGAGACCCAGTACTTC	TRBD1	NA	TRBV9	TRBJ2-5
CASSQGLEGHTIYF	TGCGCCAGCAGCCAAGGGCTTGAGGGACACACCATATATTTT	NA	NA	TRBV4-3	TRBJ1-3
CASRRSSGNTIYF	TGCGCCAGCAGGAGGTCCTCTGGAAACACCATATATTTT	NA	NA	TRBV5-1	TRBJ1-3
CATADRVDSPLHF	TGCGCCACCGCGGACAGGGTTGATTCACCCCTCCACTTT	TRBD1	NA	TRBV5-1	TRBJ1-6
CASSLPTGNSPLHF	TGTGCCAGCAGCCTACCGACAGGAAATTCACCCCTCCACTTT	NA	few	TRBV11-2	TRBJ1-6
CASSQGTLVHEQYF	TGTGCCAGCAGCCAAGGAACCCTGGTCCACGAGCAGTACTTC	NA	NA	TRBV3-1/TRBV3-2	TRBJ2-7
CASSRTGLGGANVLTF	TGTGCCAGTAGTAGGACAGGGTTGGGTGGGGCCAACGTCCTGACTTTC	TRBD1	NA	TRBV19	TRBJ2-6
CASSASAGSYNEQFF	TGCGCCAGCAGCGCCTCTGCTGGGTCCTACAATGAGCAGTTCTTC	NA	NA	TRBV5-1	TRBJ2-1
CASSSPGRGPTEAFF	TGTGCCAGTAGTTCCCCCGGGAGGGGGCCGACTGAAGCTTTCTTT	TRBD1	NA	TRBV19	TRBJ1-1
CASSPQGTTDTQYF	TGTGCCAGCAGCCCACAGGGGACCACAGATACGCAGTATTTT	TRBD1	once	TRBV6-5	TRBJ2-3
CASSLSSYNSPLHF	TGTGCCAGCAGCTTAAGCTCCTATAATTCACCCCTCCACTTT	NA	NA	TRBV3-1/TRBV3-2	TRBJ1-6
CASSLPGQVTYEQYF	TGTGCCAGCAGTCTACCGGGACAGGTAACCTACGAGCAGTACTTC	TRBD1	NA	TRBV5-5	TRBJ2-7